These T cell receptor beta chains were read from a single sample in a study of CD8 T cells in ankylosing spondylitis. TCRdb re-derived calls from the 5' RACE reads in MiXCR, one entry per CDR3 protein. The sample holds 150,000 to 250,000 distinct CDR3 sequences, roughly 13% seen once. The sample consisted of blood, either unsorted or a sorted T cell fraction (not recorded which). Source of these receptors: a male donor with ankylosing spondylitis or in good health (not recorded which). CDR3s leave out the opening cysteine and the closing phenylalanine or tryptophan.

V	J	CDR3
TRBV4-1	TRBJ1-4	ASSQGQVWDATNEKLF
TRBV5-1	TRBJ2-1	ASSLASTTSGVYNEQF
TRBV4-1	TRBJ2-7	ASSLVWGPRSSYEQY
TRBV12-5	TRBJ2-7	ASGLGGTGQGVEQY
TRBV28	TRBJ2-7	ASSFGQGVIYEQY
TRBV27	TRBJ1-1	ASSFGVRGDTEAF
TRBV6-2/TRBV6-3	TRBJ2-7	ASSYSNSGGPVEQY
TRBV9	TRBJ1-1	ASSPPTEMNTEAF
TRBV5-1	TRBJ2-7	ASSSYGGSYEQY
TRBV6-2/TRBV6-3	TRBJ2-1	ASSSFWAESSYNEQF
TRBV12-3/TRBV12-4	TRBJ2-3	ASSLQGGYDTQY
TRBV7-9	TRBJ2-1	ASSHGTASYNEQF
TRBV12-3/TRBV12-4	TRBJ2-7	ASSPEASYEQY
TRBV11-2	TRBJ2-3	ASSPGGFTDTQY
TRBV12-3/TRBV12-4	TRBJ2-5	ASSGETQY
TRBV27	TRBJ1-5	ASSWDSFNQPQH
TRBV29-1	TRBJ2-2	SVVLYTGELF
TRBV12-5	TRBJ2-4	ASGLDPTGVRNIQY
TRBV2	TRBJ2-7	ASSFFEGQESYEQY
TRBV28	TRBJ2-7	ASESLSGGYEQY
TRBV11-2	TRBJ2-3	ASSQSVYTDTQY
TRBV10-2	TRBJ2-7	ASSEHTREQY
TRBV30	TRBJ1-2	AWIPRWFNYGYT
TRBV4-1	TRBJ2-7	ASSQAGGPYEQY
TRBV12-3/TRBV12-4	TRBJ1-2	ALGGVYGYT